This TCR beta chain was captured in a study of blood T cell repertoires in COVID-19. About the study: PBMCs, B-cell-depleted T cells, or T cells provided the cDNA or gDNA that made up the material.

Profiled with immunoSEQ multiplex PCR; TCRdb holds only in-frame clones, not every one. The sample gives 300,000 to 400,000 clones, around 90% of which show up once; about 5.2% is in the top ten. Germline CDR1 is GTSNPN and CDR2 is SVGIG (reference sequence). Trimming shortened V by 1 base and J by 3 bases, and 12 bases separated the two germline ends. CDR3 length: 14 residues. The chain uses TRBV30 and TRBJ2-5, with TRBD1 as a possible D gene (5 bases). The receptor comes from a man aged 55 to 69 who had recovered from COVID-19. The material sequenced was PBMCs or T cells enriched from blood (not recorded which). CDR3 region: CAWSEGKGKETQYF. CDR3 in DNA: TGTGCCTGGAGTGAAGGGAAGGGGAAAGAGACCCAGTACTTC.